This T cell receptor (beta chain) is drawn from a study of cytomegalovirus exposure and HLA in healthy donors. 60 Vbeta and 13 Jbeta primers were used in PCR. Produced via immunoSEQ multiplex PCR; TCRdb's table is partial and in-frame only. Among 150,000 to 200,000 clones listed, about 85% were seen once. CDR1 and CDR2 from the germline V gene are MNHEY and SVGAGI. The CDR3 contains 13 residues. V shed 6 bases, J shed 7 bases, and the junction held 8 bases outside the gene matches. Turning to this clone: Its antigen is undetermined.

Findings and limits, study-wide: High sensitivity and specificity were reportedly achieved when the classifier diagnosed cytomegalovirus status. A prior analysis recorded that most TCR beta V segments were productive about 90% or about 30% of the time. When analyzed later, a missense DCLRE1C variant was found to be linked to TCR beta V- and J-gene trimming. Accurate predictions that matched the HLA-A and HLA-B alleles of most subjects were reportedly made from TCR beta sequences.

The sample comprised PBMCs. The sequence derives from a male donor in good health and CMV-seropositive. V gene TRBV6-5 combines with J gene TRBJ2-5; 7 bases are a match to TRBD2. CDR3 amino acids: CASRRGSQGTQYF. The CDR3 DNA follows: TGTGCCAGCAGGCGGGGGTCCCAGGGGACCCAGTACTTC.